This record covers a single TCR beta chain. This entry is derived from a study of CD8+CD57+ T cells in acquired aplastic anemia. Germline CDR1 SGHTA, CDR2 FQGTGA. The V and J ends lost 9 bases and 2 bases, in that order; junction bases with no gene match: 10. The CDR3 is 15 amino acids. Patients included in sequencing had previously demonstrated CD8+CD57+ cell expansion by flow cytometry. The use of genomic DNA as template underpinned the TCR beta VDJ and CDR3 profiling. MiXCR, applied by TCRdb to the reads, yields one record per CDR3 protein. This table holds 200,000 to 300,000 distinct CDR3 sequences, approximately 45% found once.

Specimen: sorted CD4+, CD8+, or CD8+CD57+ T cells (not recorded which) from PBMCs. The gene calls are TRBV7-3 and TRBJ2-5, with 9 nucleotides matching TRBD2. The sequence derives from a human donor with aplastic anemia. The DNA of the CDR3 is TGTGCCAGTAGGGCTAGCGGGACCACACAAGAGACCCAGTACTTC. Translation: CASRASGTTQETQYF.